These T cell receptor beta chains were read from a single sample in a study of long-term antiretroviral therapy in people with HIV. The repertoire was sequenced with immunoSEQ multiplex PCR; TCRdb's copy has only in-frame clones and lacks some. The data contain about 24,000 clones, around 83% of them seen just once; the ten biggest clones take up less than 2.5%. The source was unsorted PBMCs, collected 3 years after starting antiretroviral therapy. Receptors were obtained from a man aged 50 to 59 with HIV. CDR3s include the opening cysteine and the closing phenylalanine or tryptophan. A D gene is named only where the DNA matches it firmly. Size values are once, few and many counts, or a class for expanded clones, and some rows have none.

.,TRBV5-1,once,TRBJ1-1,TGCGCCAGCAGCTTCTCGGGAGAGACTGAAGCTTTCTTT,CASSFSGETEAFF
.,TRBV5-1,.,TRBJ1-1,TGCGCCAGCAGCTTTCAGGCAGGACCGAACACTGAAGCTTTCTTT,CASSFQAGPNTEAFF
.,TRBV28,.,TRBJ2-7,TGTGCCAGCAGTCAAACAGGCTACTACGAGCAGTACTTC,CASSQTGYYEQYF
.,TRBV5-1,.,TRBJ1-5,TGCGCCAGCAGCTTGTATGGCCTTCATCAGCCCCAGCATTTT,CASSLYGLHQPQHF
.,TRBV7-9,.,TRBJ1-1,TGTGCCAGCAGCTCGACAGGGAACACTGAAGCTTTCTTT,CASSSTGNTEAFF
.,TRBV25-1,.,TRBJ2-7,TGTGCCAGCAGTGAATACTACGAGCAGTACTTC,CASSEYYEQYF
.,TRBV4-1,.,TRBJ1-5,TGCGCCAGCAGCCAATCTATTTTGGGCCAGCCCCAGCATTTT,CASSQSILGQPQHF
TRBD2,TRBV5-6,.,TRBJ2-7,TGTGCCAGCAGCCTTACTAGCGGGGGGGACGGGTCCTACGAGCAGTACTTC,CASSLTSGGDGSYEQYF
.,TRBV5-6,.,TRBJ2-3,TGTGCCAGCAGCCCGGTACGGCTAATCGCAGATACGCAGTATTTT,CASSPVRLIADTQYF
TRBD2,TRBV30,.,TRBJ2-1,TGTGCCTGGAGTGTAAATTTGCGGGGGGACAATGAGCAGTTCTTC,CAWSVNLRGDNEQFF
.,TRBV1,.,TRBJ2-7,TGCACCAGCAGCCAAGACCCTTCGGGGGAGGGGACAGGGTCCTACGAGCAGTACTTC,CTSSQDPSGEGTGSYEQYF
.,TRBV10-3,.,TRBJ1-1,TGTGCCATCAGTGAGGCCACCTTGAACACTGAAGCTTTCTTT,CAISEATLNTEAFF
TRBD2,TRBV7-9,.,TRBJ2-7,TGTGCCAGCAGCTTAGCTAGCGGGAGGGACGAGCAGTACTTC,CASSLASGRDEQYF
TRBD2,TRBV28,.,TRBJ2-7,TGTGCCAGCAGTTCCGCGGGACTAGCGGGAGTCAGATACGAGCAGTACTTC,CASSSAGLAGVRYEQYF
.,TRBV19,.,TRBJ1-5,TGTGCCAGTAGTATCGCCGTGCGCAATCAGCCCCAGCATTTT,CASSIAVRNQPQHF
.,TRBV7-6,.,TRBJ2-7,TGTGCCAGCAGCTTAATCCCGGCGGGGCAGCAGGGCGAGCAGTACTTC,CASSLIPAGQQGEQYF
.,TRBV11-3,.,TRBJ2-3,TGTGCCAGCAGCTTACTAGGCCGCGGCCCAGATACGCAGTATTTT,CASSLLGRGPDTQYF
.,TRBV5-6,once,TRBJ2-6,TGTGCCAGCAGCTTGGACAGAACACACTCTGGGGCCAACGTCCTGACTTTC,CASSLDRTHSGANVLTF
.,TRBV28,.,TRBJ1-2,TGTGCCAGCAAAGACCGGGACCAGGGAAACTATGGCTACACCTTC,CASKDRDQGNYGYTF